The 12 T cell receptor beta chains given below trace back to one sample, sequenced in a study of Ad26.COV2.S vaccination and SARS-CoV-2 variants. Treatment here: 19 received Ad26.COV2.S at low or high dose, single or two shots; about 5 received placebo; per-sample allocation not given. Sampling was performed 63 days after the first vaccine or placebo injection. TCRdb's table, derived via immunoSEQ multiplex PCR, lists solely in-frame clones and lacks some. The data contain some 340,000 clones, 70% to 90% of them singletons. The specimen was peripheral blood, collected in a trial of Ad26.COV2.S vaccine versus placebo. The receptors were sampled from a person between 18 and 60 years old who received the Ad26.COV2.S COVID-19 vaccine or a placebo.

The V gene is TRBV5-1, the J gene TRBJ1-4, with TRBD1 as a possible D gene (5 bases). CDR1 and CDR2 (germline): SGHRS, YFSETQ. CDR3 length equals 13 residues. Trimming pared 4 bases from V and 6 bases from J, leaving 10 bases between. The chain's CDR3 is CASSGDRDEKLFF. CDR3 coding DNA: TGCGCCAGCAGCGGCGACAGAGATGAAAAACTGTTTTTT.

This rearrangement joins TRBV5-1 to TRBJ2-1; D may be TRBD1 or TRBD2 (5 bases each). Trimming left V 4 bases short and J 7 bases short, with 18 bases between. Germline lookup yields CDR1 SGHRS and CDR2 YFSETQ. The CDR3 has 15 residues. This chain's CDR3 is CASSPRAGSSNEQFF. CDR3 in DNA: TGCGCCAGCAGCCCCAGGGCAGGGAGCTCGAATGAGCAGTTCTTC.

This clone has more than one count but fewer than ten. This rearrangement joins TRBV5-6 to TRBJ1-1; D is uncertain. This CDR3 has 13 amino acids. The V end lost 2 bases, the J end lost 6 bases, and 11 bases lay between the germline ends. Germline assignment: CDR1 SGHDT and CDR2 YYEEEE. The CDR3 here is CASSFGMGSEAFF. CDR3 coding DNA: TGTGCCAGCAGCTTTGGGATGGGATCTGAAGCTTTCTTT.

This chain uses TRBV19 with TRBJ1-5; 7 bases align to TRBD1. Germline-derived CDR1 and CDR2 are LNHDA and SQIVND (reference sequence). The CDR3 extends over 17 amino acids. J was trimmed by 4 bases and V by 1 base; bases with no gene match: 10. Here the CDR3 reads CASSIGQGNSRNQPQHF. CDR3 nucleotides: TGTGCCAGTAGTATAGGACAGGGAAACTCGAGGAATCAGCCCCAGCATTTT. Full variable domain (rest looked up from reference TRBV19 and TRBJ1-5): DGGITQSPKYLFRKEGQNVTLSCEQNLNHDAMYWYRQDPGQGLRLIYYSQIVNDFQKGDIAEGYSVSREKKESFPLTVTSAQKNPTAFYLCASSIGQGNSRNQPQHFGDGTRLSIL.

This chain links TRBV10-1 with TRBJ2-1, with D maybe TRBD2 (6 bases). Germline CDR1 is WNHNN and CDR2 is SYGVQD (reference sequence). The CDR3 spans 14 residues. V was clipped by 4 bases and J by 8 bases, with 15 bases between them. As DNA, the CDR3 is TGCGCCAGCAGTGCTGGAGGGGCCTTCGATGAGCAGTTCTTC. This encodes CASSAGGAFDEQFF.

The table lists this clone with a few counts. The chain recombines TRBV21-1 with TRBJ1-1. TRBV21-1 constitutes a pseudogene. The CDR3 extends over 13 amino acids. The CDR3, as DNA: TGTGCCAGGTACCGTGAGGGGGGCACTGAAGCTTTCTTT. Protein product: CARYREGGTEAFF.

The rearrangement links TRBV3-1 (or the pseudogene TRBV3-2) to TRBJ2-7; D is perhaps TRBD1 or TRBD2 (5 bases each). CDR3 length: 15 residues. Trimming shortened V by 7 bases and J by 7 bases, and 23 bases separated the two germline ends. Germline V CDR1 and CDR2: LGHDT, YNNKEL (reference sequence). CDR3 amino acids: CASTALQGAQYEQYF. CDR3 bases: TGTGCCAGCACCGCCTTGCAGGGAGCGCAGTATGAGCAGTACTTC.

The chain recombines TRBV7-8 with TRBJ2-7; 9 positions match TRBD2. J lost 6 bases, V lost 5 bases, and 5 bases had no gene match. This CDR3 has 13 residues. Germline values: CDR1 SGHVS, CDR2 FQNEAQ. CDR3 nucleotide sequence: TGTGCCAGCAGCACGGGACTAGCTGGCGAGCAGTACTTC. Its protein is CASSTGLAGEQYF.

The chain joins TRBV5-6 to TRBJ2-3; D might be TRBD1 (5 bases). CDR3 size: 15 residues. The germline V gene encodes CDR1 SGHDT and CDR2 YYEEEE. Trimming removed 4 bases from V and 1 base from J, with 13 bases in between. This CDR3 is CASSPLGHRTDTQYF. Written as DNA, the CDR3 is TGTGCCAGCAGCCCGCTGGGGCACCGCACAGATACGCAGTATTTT.

The chain recombines TRBV5-1 with TRBJ1-4, with TRBD1 matching 9 bases. Germline assignment: CDR1 SGHRS and CDR2 YFSETQ. The length of the CDR3 is 16 residues. Trimming removed 0 bases from V and 5 bases from J; junction bases left unmatched: 5. CDR3 loop: CASSLGQGGKNEKLFF. The CDR3 region has the DNA TGCGCCAGCAGCTTGGGACAGGGGGGAAAGAATGAAAAACTGTTTTTT.

V is TRBV7-2 and J is TRBJ2-3; 12 bases fit TRBD2. Germline-derived CDR1 and CDR2 are SGHTA and FQGNSA. CDR3 size: 16 residues. Unmatched junction bases numbered 1, after V lost 1 base and J lost 2 bases. Here the CDR3 DNA reads TGTGCCAGCAGCTTAGGACTAGCGGGGGTCACAGATACGCAGTATTTT. Encoded protein: CASSLGLAGVTDTQYF.

V and J are TRBV5-1 and TRBJ2-1; no clear D gene. Germline CDR1 reads SGHRS; CDR2 reads YFSETQ. V dropped 1 base and J dropped 0 bases, with 11 bases sitting between them. The CDR3 spans 16 residues. The CDR3 sequence: CASSLTVLSSYNEQFF. The CDR3 DNA reads as TGCGCCAGCAGCTTGACCGTTTTAAGCTCCTACAATGAGCAGTTCTTC.